This TCR beta chain was sequenced during a study of long-term antiretroviral therapy in people with HIV (dated by TCRdb to between 2021 and 2024). Study-level background: The earliest samples were collected about a decade before the 2015 WHO recommendation for immediate ART, when ART was typically delayed until CD4 counts fell. A retrospective serial study tested whether changes in peripheral blood TRB repertoire composition and diversity were associated with ART initiation and durable HIV suppression. The cohort contributed 150 to 200 cryopreserved PBMC samples from 30 adults with confirmed HIV infection, collected serially over a mean of approximately 6 years (range 1-12). Among the 30 or so participants with HIV, more than ten were female. No cross-contamination during QIAcube processing was shown when test extractions of a monoclonal T-cell line were performed alongside a few dozen polyclonal samples.

General study outcomes and caveats: HIV repertoires had narrower CDR3 length ranges than controls, and the network structure suggested an antigen-experienced repertoire that shifted only slightly toward naive after ART. ART initiation was associated with a significant increase in TRB diversity, but diversity stayed significantly below transplant donor controls even after long-term ART. Limited PBMC availability meant only the TCR beta chain was sequenced, without alpha chain pairing. Expanded TRB clones identified before ART initiation dominated the repertoire across all time points, though the dominance fluctuated and decreased in many PLHIV after ART. The samples span the years 2004 to 2017, and the ART regimens used may be less effective than current regimens. Inferences about post-ART repertoire changes are limited because no data were available on ART adherence, viral resistance or therapy changes. Because pre-ART samples had limited cell numbers, profiling was done on unsorted PBMC rather than on sorted CD4+ and CD8+ T cells.

Sequencing of the TRB variable region was done with the immunoSEQ hsTCRB v3.0 assay at survey level resolution. The target sequencing depth for TRB was roughly 40,000-50,000 T-cell genomes per sample. TRB libraries were pooled and sequenced on an Illumina MiSeq using a v3 150-cycle kit. In the authors' own workflow: Analysis of repertoires was carried out in R inside a reproducible Nextflow workflow spanning QC, data transformation and analysis. LymphoSeq2, an R package for exploring AIRR-Seq data, was used to implement the custom analyses. A handful of samples that yielded fewer than 5000 total TRB sequences were excluded, so that fewer than 250 HIV repertoires were analyzed. Among the approximately 190 retained HIV repertoires, 55 to 65 were collected before ART initiation and 129 after ART initiation. Repertoires were downsampled to 5000 TRB nucleotide sequences, and summary statistics were averaged over 100 downsampling iterations. TRB sequences were retained for analysis only if CDR3 regions of at least seven amino acids were present. Diversity was measured with a Shannon entropy-derived clonality score and the Gini coefficient. In repertoire networks, the top 5000 CDR3 amino acid sequences were linked whenever an edit distance of one separated two sequences. GLIPH2 predicted antigen specificity groups and MHC restriction for TRB CDR3 amino acid sequences. Known CMV, EBV, HIV or tissue antigen associations were flagged by matching CDR3 amino acid sequences against VDJdb and McPAS-TCR. Pre-ART, post-ART and control groups were compared with Wilcoxon signed-rank tests and Holm-Bonferroni correction. TCRdb obtained this table from immuneACCESS and retained in-frame rearrangements with V and J assigned. These tables miss some clones; where compared with another copy, unresolved V genes account for less than half of the shortfall, and the remainder is unexplained. V, J and clone size were drawn from that table, and D and trimming were deduced from the DNA. The sample has about 33,000 clones on record, 97% of them singletons. The top ten constitute about 3% of the sample.

From its cysteine to its phenylalanine, the CDR3 spans 13 amino acids. The entry retains the CDR3 DNA only, 39 bases that are in frame from base 1. According to the germline V gene, CDR1 reads SNHLY and CDR2 reads FYNNEI. At the junction V is shortened by 2 bases and J by 3 bases, with 7 bases in between. Of note for this clone: What antigen it recognizes has not been identified. The sample holds no much larger clone one base away, and base qualities are not on file.

Inclusion was restricted to participants for whom at least one PBMC sample before ART initiation and at least two post-ART samples were available. Treatment was received in the United States of America by all participants with HIV. Before DNA extraction, cryopreserved samples of about 0.9-11 million PBMC were thawed and washed. At the time of the earliest PBMC sample for each participant with HIV, ages ranged from roughly 23 to 60 years. Per participant, PBMC samples came from 1-4 timepoints prior to ART initiation and 2-8 timepoints following ART initiation, for a median of 7 samples. For every participant, serial HIV viral load, CD4+ T-cell count, ART history and demographic data were obtained. Genomic DNA was extracted from unsorted PBMC with a Qiagen kit on a QIAcube, with processing performed in batches of 12 samples.

The chain couples TRBV2 to TRBJ1-2; the D segment cannot be called with confidence. The sample consisted of unsorted PBMCs, taken 6.9 years after starting antiretroviral therapy. This receptor was taken from a man aged 30 to 39 with HIV. In nucleotides, the sequence is TGTGCCAGCAGTGAATTGGACCACTATGGCTACACCTTC. It translates to CASSELDHYGYTF.